This T cell receptor beta chain stems from a study of T cell changes during pregnancy in multiple sclerosis. The CDR3 is 12 amino acids. Germline V gene lookup returns CDR1 SGHVS and CDR2 FQNEAQ. Sequencing used immunoSEQ multiplex PCR; TCRdb keeps in-frame clones, though not all of them. The sample includes approximately 53,000 clones, 85% to 95% seen only once; the top ten take about 0.75%. Turning to this clone: An end of the junction differs from the germline gene, which may be a read error.

The rearrangement uses TRBV7-8 and TRBJ1-2, with D maybe TRBD1 (6 bases). This receptor was taken from a female donor with multiple sclerosis, enrolled in a pregnancy study. Sequenced material: CD4+ T cells from peripheral blood mononuclear cells, taken in the third trimester of pregnancy. The CDR3 region is CASSPGQFDGLF. For the CDR3, the DNA is TGTGCCAGCAGCCCCGGACAGTTCGACGGCCTCTTC.